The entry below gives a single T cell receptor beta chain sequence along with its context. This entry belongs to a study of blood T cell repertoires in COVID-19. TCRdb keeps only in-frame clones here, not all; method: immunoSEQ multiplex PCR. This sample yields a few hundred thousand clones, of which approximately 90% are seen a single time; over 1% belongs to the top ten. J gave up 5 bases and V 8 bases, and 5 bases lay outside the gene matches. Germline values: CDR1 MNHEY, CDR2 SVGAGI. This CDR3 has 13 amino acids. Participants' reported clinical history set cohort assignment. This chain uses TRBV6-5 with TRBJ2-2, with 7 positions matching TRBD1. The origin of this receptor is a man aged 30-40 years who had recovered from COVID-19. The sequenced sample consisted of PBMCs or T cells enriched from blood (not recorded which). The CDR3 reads CASYRGGTGELFF. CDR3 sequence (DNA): TGTGCCAGCTACAGGGGTGGGACCGGGGAGCTGTTTTTT.